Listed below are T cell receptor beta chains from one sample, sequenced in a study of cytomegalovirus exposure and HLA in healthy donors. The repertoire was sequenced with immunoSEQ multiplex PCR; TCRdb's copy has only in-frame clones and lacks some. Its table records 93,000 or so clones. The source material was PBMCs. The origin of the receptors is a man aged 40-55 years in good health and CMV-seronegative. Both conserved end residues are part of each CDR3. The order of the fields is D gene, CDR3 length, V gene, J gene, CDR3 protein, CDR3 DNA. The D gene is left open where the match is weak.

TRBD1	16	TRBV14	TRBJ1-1	CASRPGTGGTATEAFF	TGTGCCAGCAGGCCCGGGACAGGGGGCACGGCGACTGAAGCTTTCTTT
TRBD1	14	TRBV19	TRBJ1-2	CASSRRDRDYGYTF	TGTGCCAGTAGTCGCCGGGACAGGGACTATGGCTACACCTTC
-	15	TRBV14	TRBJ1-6	CASSQRGGNNSPLHF	TGTGCCAGCAGCCAAAGAGGAGGGAATAATTCACCCCTCCACTTT
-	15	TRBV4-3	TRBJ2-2	CASSQERGSTGELFF	TGCGCCAGCAGCCAAGAGCGCGGGTCCACCGGGGAGCTGTTTTTC
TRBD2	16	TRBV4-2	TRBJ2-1	CASSLLLAGVNNEQFF	TGTGCCAGCAGCCTGCTTCTAGCGGGCGTAAACAATGAGCAGTTCTTC
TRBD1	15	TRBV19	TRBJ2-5	CASTPGTGVQETQYF	TGTGCCAGTACCCCCGGGACAGGGGTTCAAGAGACCCAGTACTTC
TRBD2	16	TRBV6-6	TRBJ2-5	CASSETSGGALETQYF	TGTGCCAGCAGCGAGACAAGCGGGGGGGCCCTTGAGACCCAGTACTTC
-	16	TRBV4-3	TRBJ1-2	CASSQDLGQGRYGYTF	TGCGCCAGCAGCCAAGATTTGGGGCAGGGGAGATATGGCTACACCTTC
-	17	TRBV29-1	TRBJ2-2	CSVGGLAGQLNTGELFF	TGCAGCGTGGGGGGGCTTGCGGGACAACTTAACACCGGGGAGCTGTTTTTT
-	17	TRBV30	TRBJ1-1	CAWSVNVGVPRSTEAFF	TGTGCCTGGAGTGTAAATGTTGGAGTTCCAAGGTCCACTGAAGCTTTCTTT
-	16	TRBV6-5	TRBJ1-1	CASSYWGRGVNTEAFF	TGTGCCAGCAGTTACTGGGGCAGGGGCGTGAACACTGAAGCTTTCTTT
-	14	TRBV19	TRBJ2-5	CASSIGAPPETQYF	TGTGCCAGTAGTATAGGGGCACCCCCAGAGACCCAGTACTTC
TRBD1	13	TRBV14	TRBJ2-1	CASSQTGGYEQFF	TGTGCCAGCAGCCAAACAGGGGGCTATGAGCAGTTCTTC
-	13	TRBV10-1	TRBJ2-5	CASSESLQGEQYF	TGCGCCAGCAGTGAATCCCTACAGGGTGAGCAGTACTTC
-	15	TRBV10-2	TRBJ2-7	CASSDPSVSSYEQYF	TGCGCCAGCAGTGATCCTAGCGTAAGCTCCTACGAGCAGTACTTC
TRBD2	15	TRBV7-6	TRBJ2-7	CASSLKGLAVYEQYF	TGTGCCAGCAGCTTAAAGGGACTAGCGGTCTACGAGCAGTACTTC